Each of the 15 T cell receptor beta chains below was sequenced from the same sample in a study of blood T cell repertoires in COVID-19. Data came from immunoSEQ multiplex PCR; TCRdb stores just in-frame clones and leaves some out. The profile covers about 46,000 clones, with 86% appearing a single time and 1% to 1.5% taken by the ten largest. Sequences were obtained from peripheral blood. The origin of the receptors is a man between 60 and 70 years old with acute or convalescent COVID-19.

This rearrangement joins TRBV7-6 to TRBJ2-3; D is uncertain. From germline, CDR1 is SGHVS and CDR2 FNYEAQ. V lost 5 bases, J lost 6 bases, and 30 bases lay in between. CDR3 size: 19 residues. Here the CDR3 reads CASSLNSVYATAVGDTQYF. The CDR3 DNA reads TGTGCCAGCAGCCTGAACTCTGTATACGCGACGGCGGTTGGGGATACGCAGTATTTT.

The chain has TRBV10-3 and TRBJ2-3; 7 bases align to TRBD2. The CDR3 extends over 15 amino acids. Germline V gene data show CDR1 as ENHRY and CDR2 as SYGVKD. V trimming: 6 bases; J trimming: 2 bases; junction bases outside the gene matches: 8. The CDR3 DNA is TGTGCCATCAGCGCGGCTAGCGGATTCACAGATACGCAGTATTTT. Protein product: CAISAASGFTDTQYF.

This sequence joins TRBV6-1 and TRBJ1-5; no reliable D call. There are 16 residues in the CDR3. The V end was cut by 1 base, the J end by 6 bases, with 16 bases between. The germline V gene has CDR1 MNHNS and CDR2 SASEGT. The CDR3 DNA follows: TGTGCCAGCAGTGAAGGGACCGGTGTAGGGAGTCAGCCCCAGCATTTT. Amino acids: CASSEGTGVGSQPQHF.

This chain uses TRBV5-6 with TRBJ2-7; the D is unclear. Trimming took off 4 bases at V and 2 bases at J, with 10 bases between the two ends. Germline CDR1 and CDR2: SGHDT and YYEEEE. CDR3 length equals 13 residues. The CDR3 loop reads CASSPTSAYEQYF. For the CDR3, the DNA is TGTGCCAGCAGCCCTACCTCGGCCTACGAGCAGTACTTC. Full variable domain (remainder filled in from reference TRBV5-6 and TRBJ2-7): DAGVTQSPTHLIKTRGQQVTLRCSPKSGHDTVSWYQQALGQGPQFIFQYYEEEERQRGNFPDRFSGHQFPNYSSELNVNALLLGDSALYLCASSPTSAYEQYFGPGTRLTVT.

The genes are TRBV2 and TRBJ2-1; 14 nucleotides agree with TRBD2. V gave up 10 bases and J gave up 1 base; unmatched junction bases: 12. Germline-derived CDR1 and CDR2 are SNHLY and FYNNEI. This CDR3 has 18 amino acids. The CDR3 protein is CAIDGRTSGGPSYNEQFF. CDR3 sequence (DNA): TGTGCCATCGACGGGAGGACTAGCGGGGGGCCATCCTACAATGAGCAGTTCTTC.

In DNA form, the CDR3 reads TGTGCCAGCAGCCAAGATCCAGGGGACGGCAATCAGCCCCAGCATTTT. It codes for CASSQDPGDGNQPQHF. This sequence joins TRBV4-2 and TRBJ1-5; weak D call: TRBD1 (6 bases). The CDR3 covers 16 residues. V lost 0 bases and J 2 bases, leaving 11 bases between the germline ends. Germline CDR1 LGHNA, CDR2 YNFKEQ.

This sequence joins TRBV27 and TRBJ2-5, with 7 positions matching TRBD1. CDR3 length: 15 amino acids. The V gene end was trimmed by 2 bases and the J gene end by 5 bases; junction bases not matched to a gene: 8. CDR1 MNHEY and CDR2 SMNVEV come from the germline V gene (reference sequence). The CDR3 bases are TGTGCCAGCAGTTTAAGGGGGACAGTATACGAGACCCAGTACTTC. As protein: CASSLRGTVYETQYF.

The chain recombines TRBV6-5 with TRBJ2-7, with a weak D call TRBD2 (5 bases). Germline V CDR1 and CDR2: MNHEY, SVGAGI. The V end lost 7 bases, the J end lost 6 bases, and 19 bases lay between the germline ends. This CDR3 contains 14 residues. Here the CDR3 reads CASNEDFLGLEQYF. DNA of the CDR3: TGTGCCAGCAACGAAGACTTTTTAGGACTCGAGCAGTACTTC.

This clone is categorized as medium-sized. The V gene is TRBV11-1, the J gene TRBJ2-1; 10 bases line up with TRBD1. V gave up 8 bases and J gave up 8 bases; unmatched junction bases: 6. The CDR3 is 13 amino acids. The germline V gene encodes CDR1 SGHAT and CDR2 FQDESV (reference sequence). This CDR3 reads CASRDRGSDEQFF. In nucleotides, the CDR3 is TGTGCCAGCCGGGACAGGGGAAGCGATGAGCAGTTCTTC.

CDR3 protein: CASSIGQTNYGYTF. The DNA for the CDR3 is TGTGCCAGTAGTATAGGACAAACTAACTATGGCTACACCTTC. This chain connects TRBV19 to TRBJ1-2; D is ambiguous. Germline V gene data show CDR1 as LNHDA and CDR2 as SQIVND (reference sequence). This CDR3 is 14 amino acids long. The V end lost 1 base, the J end lost 0 bases, and 6 bases lay between the germline ends. The whole variable domain, remainder taken from reference TRBV19 and TRBJ1-2, is DGGITQSPKYLFRKEGQNVTLSCEQNLNHDAMYWYRQDPGQGLRLIYYSQIVNDFQKGDIAEGYSVSREKKESFPLTVTSAQKNPTAFYLCASSIGQTNYGYTFGSGTRLTVV.

The rearrangement links TRBV18 to TRBJ1-5; D is ambiguous. CDR1 is KGHSH, CDR2 LQKENI, per germline. This CDR3 is 14 amino acids long. Trimming took off 1 base at V and 7 bases at J, with 11 bases between the two ends. CDR3 in amino acids: CASSPRRNSQPQHF. The DNA of the CDR3 is TGTGCCAGCTCACCACGGAGGAATTCCCAGCCCCAGCATTTT.

This rearrangement joins TRBV7-2 to TRBJ2-7; the match to TRBD2 covers 11 bases. The V and J ends lost 5 bases and 2 bases, in that order; junction bases with no gene match: 5. Germline loops: CDR1 SGHTA, CDR2 FQGNSA. This CDR3 region has 15 residues. CDR3 sequence reads: CASSDSGGGPYEQYF. CDR3 nucleotide sequence: TGTGCCAGCAGCGATAGCGGGGGGGGACCCTACGAGCAGTACTTC.

The DNA of the CDR3 is TGTGCCAGCAGTTCGGACCTCGGGACCTATAATTCACCCCTCCACTTT. Translating it yields CASSSDLGTYNSPLHF. The chain uses TRBV7-2 and TRBJ1-6; D unclear. V was cut by 6 bases and J by 2 bases, with 14 bases left in between. The CDR3 length is 16 residues. Germline V gene data show CDR1 as SGHTA and CDR2 as FQGNSA.

This rearrangement joins TRBV7-9 to TRBJ1-2; possibly TRBD1 for D (5 bases). CDR1 is SEHNR, CDR2 FQNEAQ, per germline (reference sequence). The length of the CDR3 is 12 residues. Between the trimmed V and J ends, which lost 3 bases and 8 bases, there was a span of 10 bases. CDR3 in amino acids: CASSFRGYGYTF. The CDR3 DNA is TGTGCCAGCAGCTTTAGGGGATACGGCTACACCTTC.

The CDR3 region has the DNA TGTGCCAGCTCCCGGGACAGGGTTAACATTCAGTACTTC. Its protein is CASSRDRVNIQYF. The V gene is TRBV18, the J gene TRBJ2-4; 9 bases are a match to TRBD1. CDR3 length equals 13 residues. The trim removed 6 bases at V and 7 bases at J, leaving 4 bases unmatched. Germline-derived CDR1 and CDR2 are KGHSH and LQKENI.